These T cell receptor beta chains were read from a single sample in a study of T-cell reconstitution after alpha-beta-depleted transplantation in children. A single record per CDR3 protein comes from TCRdb applying MiXCR to the PCR reads. The sample carries 580,000 or so distinct CDR3 sequences, 20% to 25% recorded once. The material was PBMCs, mostly from graft donor cells, obtained 360 days after TCRalphabeta/CD19-depleted stem cell transplant. These receptors came from a boy under two years old who had a stem cell transplant for acute myeloid leukemia, so the T cells may come from the graft donor. Both conserved end residues are part of each CDR3. Each record gives: V gene, clone size, J gene, CDR3 protein. Clone size is not always given. Where it is, it says once, few, many or a class for expanded clones.

V gene: TRBV7-2
clone size: NA
J gene: TRBJ2-1
CDR3 protein: CASSLPGGPLDEQFF

V gene: TRBV29-1
clone size: few
J gene: TRBJ2-3
CDR3 protein: CSVFGDREFGNTQYF

V gene: TRBV27
clone size: few
J gene: TRBJ1-4
CDR3 protein: CASKQVITNEKLFF

V gene: TRBV11-2
clone size: NA
J gene: TRBJ2-3
CDR3 protein: CASSYRLEPDTQYF

V gene: TRBV7-9
clone size: few
J gene: TRBJ2-7
CDR3 protein: CASSPAGTYEQYF

V gene: TRBV4-2
clone size: NA
J gene: TRBJ2-1
CDR3 protein: CASSHSGGAYNEQFF

V gene: TRBV6-5
clone size: NA
J gene: TRBJ2-5
CDR3 protein: CASSYSTRGQTQYF

V gene: TRBV7-9
clone size: once
J gene: TRBJ1-2
CDR3 protein: CASSSNREKGYTF

V gene: TRBV18
clone size: once
J gene: TRBJ2-2
CDR3 protein: CASSPLTGTNTGELFF

V gene: TRBV6-5
clone size: few
J gene: TRBJ2-1
CDR3 protein: CASSYLGPLSGSNEQFF

V gene: TRBV20-1
clone size: few
J gene: TRBJ2-3
CDR3 protein: CSARVQEYTQYF

V gene: TRBV3-1
clone size: few
J gene: TRBJ2-3
CDR3 protein: CASSQRTSTDTQYF

V gene: TRBV11-2
clone size: NA
J gene: TRBJ1-3
CDR3 protein: CASSPDRLNSGNTIYF

V gene: TRBV12-3/TRBV12-4
clone size: once
J gene: TRBJ2-6
CDR3 protein: CASSSDLGTGVPGANVLTF

V gene: TRBV20-1
clone size: many
J gene: TRBJ1-2
CDR3 protein: CSATAGVSFYGYTF

V gene: TRBV12-3/TRBV12-4
clone size: NA
J gene: TRBJ1-5
CDR3 protein: CASSRGDSDNQPQHF

V gene: TRBV7-2
clone size: few
J gene: TRBJ2-7
CDR3 protein: CASSFYRGGSYEQYF

V gene: TRBV4-3
clone size: NA
J gene: TRBJ2-2
CDR3 protein: CASSQRGRGELFF

V gene: TRBV12-3/TRBV12-4
clone size: many
J gene: TRBJ1-5
CDR3 protein: CASSEGTYSNQPQHF

V gene: TRBV6-4
clone size: few
J gene: TRBJ2-1
CDR3 protein: CATSNSSGGAHSYNEQFF

V gene: TRBV20-1
clone size: NA
J gene: TRBJ2-5
CDR3 protein: CSANRPGGKETQYF

V gene: TRBV6-5
clone size: NA
J gene: TRBJ1-5
CDR3 protein: CASSSDRVQPQHF

V gene: TRBV12-3/TRBV12-4
clone size: many
J gene: TRBJ2-1
CDR3 protein: CASSLYSGAYNEQFF

V gene: TRBV4-1
clone size: NA
J gene: TRBJ1-1
CDR3 protein: CASSQDQGLRVTEAFF

V gene: TRBV11-2
clone size: NA
J gene: TRBJ2-1
CDR3 protein: CASSFPQVPYNEQFF

V gene: TRBV20-1
clone size: NA
J gene: TRBJ1-6
CDR3 protein: CSASRGQVMGWDSPLHF

V gene: TRBV12-3/TRBV12-4
clone size: NA
J gene: TRBJ1-5
CDR3 protein: CASSLMGRNQPQHF